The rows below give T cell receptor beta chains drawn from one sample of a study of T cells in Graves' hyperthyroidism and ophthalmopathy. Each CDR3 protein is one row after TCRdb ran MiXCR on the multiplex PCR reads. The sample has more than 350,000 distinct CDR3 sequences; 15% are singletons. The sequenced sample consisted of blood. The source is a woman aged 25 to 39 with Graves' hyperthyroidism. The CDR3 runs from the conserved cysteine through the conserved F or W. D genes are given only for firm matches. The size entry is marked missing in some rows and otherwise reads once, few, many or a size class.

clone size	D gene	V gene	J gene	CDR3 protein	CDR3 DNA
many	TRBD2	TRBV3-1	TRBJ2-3	CASRTSGITDTQYF	TGTGCCAGCAGAACTAGCGGCATCACAGATACGCAGTATTTT
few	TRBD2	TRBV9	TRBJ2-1	CASSVSGRPAYNEQFF	TGTGCCAGCAGCGTTAGCGGGAGGCCCGCCTACAATGAGCAGTTCTTC
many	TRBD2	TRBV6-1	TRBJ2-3	CASRPLAGGDFTDTQYF	TGTGCCAGCAGACCCCTAGCGGGAGGAGACTTCACAGATACGCAGTATTTT
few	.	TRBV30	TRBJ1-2	CAWSVLESYGYTF	TGTGCCTGGAGTGTACTTGAGAGCTATGGCTACACCTTC
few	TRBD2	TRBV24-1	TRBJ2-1	CATSDPGTSLDNEQFF	TGTGCCACCAGTGACCCCGGGACTAGTTTGGACAATGAGCAGTTCTTC
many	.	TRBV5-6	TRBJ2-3	CASSQSREYKDTQYF	TGTGCCAGCAGCCAAAGCAGGGAATACAAAGATACGCAGTATTTT
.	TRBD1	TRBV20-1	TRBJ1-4	CSAQQGVGNEKLFF	TGCAGTGCCCAGCAGGGGGTCGGGAATGAAAAACTGTTTTTT
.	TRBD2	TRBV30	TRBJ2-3	CAWSAAGVPDTQYF	TGTGCCTGGAGTGCGGCGGGAGTTCCCGATACGCAGTATTTT
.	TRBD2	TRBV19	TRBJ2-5	CASSKGALAGSETQYF	TGTGCCAGTAGTAAGGGGGCCCTAGCGGGATCGGAGACCCAGTACTTC
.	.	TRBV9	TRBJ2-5	CASSERAGIQETQYF	TGTGCCAGCAGCGAGAGGGCCGGGATCCAAGAGACCCAGTACTTC
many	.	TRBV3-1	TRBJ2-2	CASQRAGRTGELFF	TGTGCCAGCCAGAGGGCGGGTCGTACCGGGGAGCTGTTTTTT
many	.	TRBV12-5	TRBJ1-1	CASGLDSGTHTEAFF	TGTGCTAGTGGTTTGGACTCCGGGACACACACTGAAGCTTTCTTT
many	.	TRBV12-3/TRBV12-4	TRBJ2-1	CASSESHEQFF	TGTGCCAGCAGCGAGAGTCATGAGCAGTTCTTC
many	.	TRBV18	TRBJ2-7	CASSGTGWAYEQYF	TGTGCCAGCTCCGGCACAGGGTGGGCCTACGAGCAGTACTTC
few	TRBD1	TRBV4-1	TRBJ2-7	CASSVPGQGDYEQYF	TGCGCCAGCAGCGTTCCGGGACAGGGTGACTACGAGCAGTACTTC
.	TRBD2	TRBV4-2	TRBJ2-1	CASSQDLFSGSSRSYNEQFF	TGTGCCAGCAGCCAAGATCTGTTTAGCGGGAGTAGTCGGTCCTACAATGAGCAGTTCTTC
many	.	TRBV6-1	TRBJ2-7	CASRDTSYHEQYF	TGTGCCAGCAGGGACACTAGCTACCACGAGCAGTACTTC
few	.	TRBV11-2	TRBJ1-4	CASSLRGPTNEKLFF	TGTGCCAGCAGCTTACGGGGACCAACTAATGAAAAACTGTTTTTT
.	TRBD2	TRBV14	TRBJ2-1	CASSQGFGAGEGNEQFF	TGTGCCAGCAGCCAAGGGTTTGGAGCGGGAGAAGGCAATGAGCAGTTCTTC
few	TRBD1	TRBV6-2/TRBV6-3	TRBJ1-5	CASSRTGTGVGQPQHF	TGTGCCAGCAGCCGGACCGGGACAGGGGTTGGGCAGCCCCAGCATTTT
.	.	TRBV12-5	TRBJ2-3	CASGLVIGGSVDTQYF	TGTGCTAGTGGTTTGGTCATAGGAGGTTCCGTCGATACGCAGTATTTT
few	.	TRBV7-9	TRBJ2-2	CASSRNPTSTGELFF	TGTGCCAGCAGCCGTAATCCTACGAGCACCGGGGAGCTGTTTTTT
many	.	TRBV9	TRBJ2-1	CASSVGGQPHNEQFF	TGTGCCAGCAGCGTAGGAGGGCAGCCCCACAATGAGCAGTTCTTC
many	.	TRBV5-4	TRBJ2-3	CASSLNTMGDTQYF	TGTGCCAGCAGCTTGAATACCATGGGGGATACGCAGTATTTT
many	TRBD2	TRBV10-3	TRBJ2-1	CAIRATSGRANEQFF	TGTGCCATCAGGGCGACTAGCGGGAGGGCCAATGAGCAGTTCTTC
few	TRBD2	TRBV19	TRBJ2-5	CASSIGLAGAVETQYF	TGTGCCAGTAGTATCGGACTAGCGGGAGCCGTAGAGACCCAGTACTTC
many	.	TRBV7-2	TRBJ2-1	CASSADLSSYNEQFF	TGTGCCAGCAGCGCGGACCTGAGCTCCTACAATGAGCAGTTCTTC
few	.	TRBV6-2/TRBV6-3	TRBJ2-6	CASSYNNPSGANVLTF	TGTGCCAGCAGTTACAACAACCCCTCTGGGGCCAACGTCCTGACTTTC
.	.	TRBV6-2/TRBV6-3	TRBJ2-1	CASSYGRDSSYNEQFF	TGTGCCAGCAGTTACGGGCGGGACAGCTCCTACAATGAGCAGTTCTTC
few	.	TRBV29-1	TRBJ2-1	CSVEFLRSSYNEQFF	TGCAGCGTTGAATTCTTAAGAAGCTCCTACAATGAGCAGTTCTTC
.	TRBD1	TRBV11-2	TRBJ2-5	CASSLDLRQGAKETQYF	TGTGCCAGCAGCTTAGATCTGAGACAGGGGGCCAAAGAGACCCAGTACTTC
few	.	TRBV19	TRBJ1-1	CASSMRERNTEAFF	TGTGCCAGTAGTATGAGGGAACGGAACACTGAAGCTTTCTTT
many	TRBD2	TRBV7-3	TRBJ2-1	CASSFSSGRGNEQFF	TGTGCCAGCAGCTTTTCTAGCGGGAGGGGGAATGAGCAGTTCTTC
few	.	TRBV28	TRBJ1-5	CASSFRGRSNQPQHF	TGTGCCAGCAGTTTCAGGGGCAGGAGCAATCAGCCCCAGCATTTT
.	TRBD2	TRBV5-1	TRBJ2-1	CASSLTSGKGAYNEQLF	TGCGCCAGCAGCTTAACTAGCGGGAAAGGCGCCTACAATGAGCAGCTCTTC
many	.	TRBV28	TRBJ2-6	CASSLYRAGANVLTF	TGTGCCAGCAGTTTGTACAGGGCTGGGGCCAACGTCCTGACTTTC
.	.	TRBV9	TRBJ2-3	CASSGAGVTTDTQYF	TGTGCCAGCAGCGGGGCGGGCGTTACCACAGATACGCAGTATTTT
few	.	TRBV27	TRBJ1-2	CASSLLTGTHGYTF	TGTGCCAGCAGTCTCCTCACAGGGACCCATGGCTACACCTTC
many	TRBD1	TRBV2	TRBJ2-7	CASSRPGTGYHEQYF	TGTGCCAGCAGTAGACCCGGGACAGGGTACCACGAGCAGTACTTC
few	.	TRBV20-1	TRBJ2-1	CSATDSGRDLMFF	TGCAGTGCTACGGACTCGGGACGAGATTTGATGTTCTTC
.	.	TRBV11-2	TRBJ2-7	CASTPSTGSYEQYF	TGTGCCAGCACCCCCTCGACAGGATCCTACGAGCAGTACTTC
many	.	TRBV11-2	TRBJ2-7	CASSHYEQYF	TGTGCCAGCAGCCACTACGAGCAGTACTTC
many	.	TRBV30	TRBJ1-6	CAWSSDGNNSPLHF	TGTGCCTGGAGTTCTGACGGGAATAATTCACCCCTCCACTTT
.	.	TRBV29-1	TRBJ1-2	CSVGGSHFYGYTF	TGCAGCGTTGGGGGCAGCCATTTCTATGGCTACACCTTC
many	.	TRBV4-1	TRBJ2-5	CASSQDRNSQETQYF	TGCGCCAGCAGCCAAGATCGGAACAGTCAAGAGACCCAGTACTTC
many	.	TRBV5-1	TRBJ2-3	CASSLDRAYTDTQYF	TGCGCCAGCAGCTTGGACAGGGCCTACACAGATACGCAGTATTTT
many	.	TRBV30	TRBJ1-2	CAWGSPGGYTF	TGTGCCTGGGGGTCTCCCGGCGGCTACACCTTC
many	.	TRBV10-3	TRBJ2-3	CAISESQGGTSTDTQYF	TGTGCCATCAGTGAGTCCCAGGGCGGTACTAGCACAGATACGCAGTATTTT
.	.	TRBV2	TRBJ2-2	CASRPTWDTGELFF	TGTGCCAGCAGACCCACATGGGACACCGGGGAGCTGTTTTTT
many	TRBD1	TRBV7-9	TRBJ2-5	CASSLPNTPGQGQETQYF	TGTGCCAGCAGCTTACCTAACACTCCGGGACAGGGGCAAGAGACCCAGTACTTC
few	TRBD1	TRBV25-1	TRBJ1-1	CASRENRGTNTEAFF	TGTGCCAGCAGGGAGAACAGGGGTACGAACACTGAAGCTTTCTTT
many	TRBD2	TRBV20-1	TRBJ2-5	CSARGIISGRGWETQYF	TGCAGTGCTAGAGGAATCATTAGCGGGAGAGGCTGGGAGACCCAGTACTTC
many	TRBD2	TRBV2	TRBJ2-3	CASKLGLAGVRTDTQYF	TGTGCCAGCAAGCTGGGACTAGCGGGAGTGCGGACAGATACGCAGTATTTT
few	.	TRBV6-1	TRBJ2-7	CASSSDTIEQYF	TGTGCCAGCAGCTCGGACACTATTGAGCAGTACTTC
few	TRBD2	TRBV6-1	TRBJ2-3	CASSEAGLVPVTQYF	TGTGCCAGCAGTGAAGCTGGACTAGTCCCAGTTACGCAGTATTTT